This TCR beta chain is from a study of blood T cells in healthy people across ages. Through a sample-barcoded 5' primer and a J-beta primer mix, a second PCR was run for about 6 to 11 cycles. MiXCR, run by TCRdb on the 5' RACE reads, gives a single entry per CDR3 protein. The sample consists of over a million distinct CDR3 sequences, about 25% of them appearing once. The CDR3 totals 14 residues. Germline CDR1 MGHDK, CDR2 SYGVNS. Trimming removed 2 bases from V and 3 bases from J, with 11 bases in between. The data also belong to a second study, concerning T cells of mothers and their children.

The chain has TRBV25-1 and TRBJ2-7; the D gene could be TRBD1 or TRBD2 (5 bases each). The clonotype comes from a girl aged 2 to 9 in good health. Input material: blood. The CDR3, as DNA: TGTGCCAGCAGTGAAGGAGGACACCTCTACGAGCAGTACTTC. Protein product: CASSEGGHLYEQYF.